This TCR beta chain was recorded in a study of blood T cells in healthy people across ages. Deletions cut 0 bases from V and 1 base from J, with 13 bases between. Germline V CDR1 and CDR2: MGHRA, YSYEKL. This CDR3 region has 17 residues. It was with a sample-barcoded 5' primer and a J-beta primer mix that a second PCR of roughly 6 to 12 cycles was run. One entry per CDR3 protein, called by TCRdb with MiXCR from the 5' RACE reads. The repertoire holds some 370,000 distinct CDR3 sequences, with 45% to 65% as singletons. The sequencing input was blood. The chain couples TRBV4-1 to TRBJ2-4; D is unclear. This TCR was sampled from a man aged 60 to 69 in good health. CDR3 DNA: TGCGCCAGCAGCCAAGATATTCCCCCTGGGGCCAAAAACATTCAGTACTTC. It yields the protein CASSQDIPPGAKNIQYF.